This TCR beta chain stems from a study of patients and donors after allogeneic stem cell transplantation. This CDR3 is built from 14 residues. V lost 2 bases and J lost 0, with 7 bases in between. TCRdb analysed the RT-PCR reads with MiXCR anew, one entry per CDR3 protein. Of 98,000 or so distinct CDR3 sequences in the sample, approximately 35% were seen once. This clonotype was observed a handful of times. This rearrangement joins TRBV12-3 or TRBV12-4 to TRBJ1-1, with D possibly being TRBD1 (5 bases). The material sequenced was blood, either unsorted or a sorted T cell fraction (not recorded which). The receptor's source is a human donor who was either an allogeneic HSCT recipient or a stem cell or donor lymphocyte infusion donor (not recorded which). It is not recorded whose cells these are; they may come from a transplant donor. The CDR3 loop is CASSLQGLNTEAFF. DNA for the CDR3: TGTGCCAGCAGTTTACAGGGATTGAACACTGAAGCTTTCTTT.